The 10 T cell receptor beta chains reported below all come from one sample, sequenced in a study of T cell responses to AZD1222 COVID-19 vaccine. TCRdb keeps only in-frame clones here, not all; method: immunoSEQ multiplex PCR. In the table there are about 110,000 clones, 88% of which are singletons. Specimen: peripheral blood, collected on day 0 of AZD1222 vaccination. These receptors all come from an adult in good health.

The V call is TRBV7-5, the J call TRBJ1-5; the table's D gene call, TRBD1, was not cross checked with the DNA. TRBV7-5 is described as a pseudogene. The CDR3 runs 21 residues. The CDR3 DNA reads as TGTGTCAGAAGCTTAGTTTGGCGACAGGGTTCCGAACATAATAGCAATCAGCCCCAGCATTTT. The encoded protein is CVRSLVWRQGSEHNSNQPQHF.

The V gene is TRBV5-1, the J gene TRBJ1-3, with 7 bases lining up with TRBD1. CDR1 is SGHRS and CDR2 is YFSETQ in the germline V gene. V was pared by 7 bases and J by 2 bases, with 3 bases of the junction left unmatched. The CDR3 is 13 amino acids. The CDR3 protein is CASGGQPGNTIYF. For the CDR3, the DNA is TGCGCCAGCGGGGGACAGCCTGGAAACACCATATATTTT.

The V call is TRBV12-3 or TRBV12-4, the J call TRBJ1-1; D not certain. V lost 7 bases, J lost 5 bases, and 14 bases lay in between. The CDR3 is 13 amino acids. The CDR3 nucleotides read TGTGCCAGCACCTTCCTATCAGGTACTGAAGCTTTCTTT. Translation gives CASTFLSGTEAFF.

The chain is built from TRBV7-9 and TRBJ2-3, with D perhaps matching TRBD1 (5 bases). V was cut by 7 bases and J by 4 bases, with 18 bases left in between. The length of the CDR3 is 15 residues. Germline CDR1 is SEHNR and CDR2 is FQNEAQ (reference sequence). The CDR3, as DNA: TGTGCCAGCACCATAGCCAGGGCCCCCCCAGATACGCAGTATTTT. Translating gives CASTIARAPPDTQYF.

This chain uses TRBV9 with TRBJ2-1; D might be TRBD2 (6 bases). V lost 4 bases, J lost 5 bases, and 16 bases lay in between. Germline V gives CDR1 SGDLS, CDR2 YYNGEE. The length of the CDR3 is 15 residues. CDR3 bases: TGTGCCAGCAGCATGGCGGCTAGCGAAAACAATGAGCAGTTCTTC. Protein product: CASSMAASENNEQFF.

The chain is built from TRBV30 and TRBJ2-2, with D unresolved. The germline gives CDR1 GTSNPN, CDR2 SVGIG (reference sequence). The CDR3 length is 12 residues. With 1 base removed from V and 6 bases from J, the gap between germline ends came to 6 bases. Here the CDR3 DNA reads TGTGCCTGGAGTGGCGCCCCCGGGGAGCTGTTTTTT. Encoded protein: CAWSGAPGELFF. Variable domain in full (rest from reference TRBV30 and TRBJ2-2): SQTIHQWPATLVQPVGSPLSLECTVEGTSNPNLYWYRQAAGRGLQLLFYSVGIGQISSEVPQNLSASRPQDRQFILSSKKLLLSDSGFYLCAWSGAPGELFFGEGSRLTVL.

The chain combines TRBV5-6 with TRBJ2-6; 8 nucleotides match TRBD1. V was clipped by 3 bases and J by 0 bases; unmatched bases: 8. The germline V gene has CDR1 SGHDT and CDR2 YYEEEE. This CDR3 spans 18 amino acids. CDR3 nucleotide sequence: TGTGCCAGCAGCTGGCCAGGGGGCTGGAGCTCTGGGGCCAACGTCCTGACTTTC. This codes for CASSWPGGWSSGANVLTF.

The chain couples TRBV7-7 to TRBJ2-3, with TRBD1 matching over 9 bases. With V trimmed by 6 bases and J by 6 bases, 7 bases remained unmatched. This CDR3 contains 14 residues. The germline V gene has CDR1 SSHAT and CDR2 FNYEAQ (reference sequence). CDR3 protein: CASSLQGATDTQYF. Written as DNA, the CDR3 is TGTGCCAGCAGTCTACAGGGGGCGACGGATACGCAGTATTTT.

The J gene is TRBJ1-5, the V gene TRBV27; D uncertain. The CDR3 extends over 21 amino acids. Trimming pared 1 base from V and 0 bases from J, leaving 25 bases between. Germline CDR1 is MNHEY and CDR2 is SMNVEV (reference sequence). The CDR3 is CASSLYTQAKNYDYSNQPQHF. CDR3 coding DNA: TGTGCCAGCAGTTTATACACCCAGGCCAAAAACTACGATTATAGCAATCAGCCCCAGCATTTT.

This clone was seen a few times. The CDR3 is CASSQDPGNTEAFF. CDR3 nucleotides: TGTGCCAGCAGCCAAGATCCGGGAAACACTGAAGCTTTCTTT. The gene calls are TRBV4-2 and TRBJ1-1; no reliable D call. The CDR3 totals 14 residues. The germline CDR1 and CDR2 sequences are LGHNA and YNFKEQ. V was trimmed by 0 bases and J by 2 bases, leaving 7 bases between them.